This note documents a single TCR beta chain sequence. The record originates from a study of blood T cell repertoires in COVID-19. In the study's own analysis: Using reference gene primer amplification, nucleated cell counts were estimated. Only in-frame clones appear in the TCRdb table, and some are missing; sequencing was by immunoSEQ multiplex PCR. Clone size and V and J calls were adopted from that table, with D and trimming inferred from the DNA. Of approximately 50,000 clones listed, 70% to 85% are singletons. This clonotype originated in a human donor in a cohort sampled during active COVID-19. The sample taken for sequencing was peripheral blood.

CDR3 nucleotides: TGTGCCAGCAGCCGAGATCCGGGACAGGGGGCGCAGGGCTACACCTTC. The encoded protein is CASSRDPGQGAQGYTF. The gene calls are TRBV3-1 (or the pseudogene TRBV3-2) and TRBJ1-2; TRBD1 matches 12 bases. The V gene's germline CDR1 is LGHDT and CDR2 YNNKEL (reference sequence). With 4 bases clipped from V and 8 bases from J, the junction kept 11 bases outside the gene matches. This CDR3 comprises 16 residues.